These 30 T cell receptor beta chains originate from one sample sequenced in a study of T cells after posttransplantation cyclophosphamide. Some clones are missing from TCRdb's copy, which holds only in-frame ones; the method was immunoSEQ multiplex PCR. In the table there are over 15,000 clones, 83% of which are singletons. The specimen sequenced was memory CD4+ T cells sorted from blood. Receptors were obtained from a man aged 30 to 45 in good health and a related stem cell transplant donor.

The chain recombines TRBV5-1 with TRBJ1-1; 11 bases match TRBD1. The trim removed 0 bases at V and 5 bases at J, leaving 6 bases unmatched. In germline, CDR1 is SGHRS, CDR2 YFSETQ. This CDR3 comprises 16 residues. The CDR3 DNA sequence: TGCGCCAGCAGCTTGGCGTCGGGACAGGGGGGGACTGAAGCTTTCTTT. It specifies CASSLASGQGGTEAFF. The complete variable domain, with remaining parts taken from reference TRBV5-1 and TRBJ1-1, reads KAGVTQTPRYLIKTRGQQVTLSCSPISGHRSVSWYQQTPGQGLQFLFEYFSETQRNKGNFPGRFSGRQFSNSRSEMNVSTLELGDSALYLCASSLASGQGGTEAFFGQGTRLTVV.

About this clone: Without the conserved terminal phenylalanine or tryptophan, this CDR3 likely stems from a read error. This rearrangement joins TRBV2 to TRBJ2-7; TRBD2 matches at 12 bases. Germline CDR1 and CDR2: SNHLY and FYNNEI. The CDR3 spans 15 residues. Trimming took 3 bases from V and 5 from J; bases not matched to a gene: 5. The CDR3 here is CASSDTLAGGDEQYL. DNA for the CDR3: TGTGCCAGCAGTGATACCCTAGCGGGGGGGGACGAGCAGTACCTC.

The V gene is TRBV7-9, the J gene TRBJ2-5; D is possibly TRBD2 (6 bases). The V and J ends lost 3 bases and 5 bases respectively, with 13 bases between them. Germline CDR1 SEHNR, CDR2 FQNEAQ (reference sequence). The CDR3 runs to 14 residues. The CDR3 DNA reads TGTGCCAGCAGCTTGCGGGGAGGTGAGGAGACCCAGTACTTC. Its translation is CASSLRGGEETQYF.

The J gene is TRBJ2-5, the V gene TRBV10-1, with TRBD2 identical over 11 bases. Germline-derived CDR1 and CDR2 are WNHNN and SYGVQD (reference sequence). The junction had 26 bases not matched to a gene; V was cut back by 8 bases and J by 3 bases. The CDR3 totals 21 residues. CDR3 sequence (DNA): TGCGCCAGCTCCCACTCGAAAACTAGTAGCGGGGGGGCTTCCCTAAAAGAGACCCAGTACTTC. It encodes CASSHSKTSSGGASLKETQYF.

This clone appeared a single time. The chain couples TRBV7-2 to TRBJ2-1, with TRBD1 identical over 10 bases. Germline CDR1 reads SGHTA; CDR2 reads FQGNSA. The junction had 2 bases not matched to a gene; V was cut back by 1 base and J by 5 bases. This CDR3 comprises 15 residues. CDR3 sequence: CASSLGQGANNEQFF. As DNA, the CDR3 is TGTGCCAGCAGCTTAGGACAGGGGGCAAACAATGAGCAGTTCTTC.

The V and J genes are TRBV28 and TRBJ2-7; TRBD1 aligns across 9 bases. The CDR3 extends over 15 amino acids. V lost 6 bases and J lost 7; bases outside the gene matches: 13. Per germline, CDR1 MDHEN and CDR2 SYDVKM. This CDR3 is CASSLAGTGLWEQYF. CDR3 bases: TGTGCCAGCAGCTTAGCCGGGACAGGGCTCTGGGAGCAGTACTTC.

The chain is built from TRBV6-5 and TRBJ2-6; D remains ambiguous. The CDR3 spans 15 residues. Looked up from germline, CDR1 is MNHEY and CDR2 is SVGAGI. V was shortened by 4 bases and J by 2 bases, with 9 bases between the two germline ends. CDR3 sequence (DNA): TGTGCCAGCAGTTCAGGCCCCCCTGGGGCCAACGTCCTGACTTTC. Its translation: CASSSGPPGANVLTF.

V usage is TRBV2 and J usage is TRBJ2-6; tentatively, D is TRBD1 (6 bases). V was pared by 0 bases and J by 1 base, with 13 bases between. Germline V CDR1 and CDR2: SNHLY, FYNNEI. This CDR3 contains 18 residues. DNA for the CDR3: TGTGCCAGCAGTGAAGCGCACAGGGCGAGGTCTGGGGCCAACGTCCTGACTTTC. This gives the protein CASSEAHRARSGANVLTF. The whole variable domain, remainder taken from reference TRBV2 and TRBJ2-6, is EPEVTQTPSHQVTQMGQEVILRCVPISNHLYFYWYRQILGQKVEFLVSFYNNEISEKSEIFDDQFSVERPDGSNFTLKIRSTKLEDSAMYFCASSEAHRARSGANVLTFGAGSRLTVL.

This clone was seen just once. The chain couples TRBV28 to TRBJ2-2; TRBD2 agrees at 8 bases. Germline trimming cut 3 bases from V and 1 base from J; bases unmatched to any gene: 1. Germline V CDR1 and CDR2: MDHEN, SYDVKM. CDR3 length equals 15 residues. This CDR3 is CASSFGGGNTGELFF. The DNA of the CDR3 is TGTGCCAGCAGTTTCGGGGGGGGGAACACCGGGGAGCTGTTTTTT.

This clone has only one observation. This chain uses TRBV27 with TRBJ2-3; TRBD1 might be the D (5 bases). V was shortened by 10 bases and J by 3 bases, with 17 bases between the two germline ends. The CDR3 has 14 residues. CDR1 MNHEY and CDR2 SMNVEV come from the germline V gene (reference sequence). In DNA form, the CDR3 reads TGTGCCACCAGACAGTATTCCCGAACAGATACGCAGTATTTT. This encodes CATRQYSRTDTQYF.

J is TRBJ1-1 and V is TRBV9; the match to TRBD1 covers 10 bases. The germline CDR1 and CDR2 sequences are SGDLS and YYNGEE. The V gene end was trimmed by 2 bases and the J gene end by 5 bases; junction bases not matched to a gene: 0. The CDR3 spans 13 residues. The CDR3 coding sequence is TGTGCCAGCAGCGTGGGACAGGGGACTGAAGCTTTCTTT. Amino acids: CASSVGQGTEAFF.

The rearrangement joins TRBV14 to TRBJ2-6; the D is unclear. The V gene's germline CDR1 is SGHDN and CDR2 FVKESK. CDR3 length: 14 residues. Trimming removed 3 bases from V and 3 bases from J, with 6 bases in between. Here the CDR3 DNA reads TGTGCCAGCAGCCATACTGGTGGGGCCAACGTCCTGACTTTC. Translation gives CASSHTGGANVLTF.

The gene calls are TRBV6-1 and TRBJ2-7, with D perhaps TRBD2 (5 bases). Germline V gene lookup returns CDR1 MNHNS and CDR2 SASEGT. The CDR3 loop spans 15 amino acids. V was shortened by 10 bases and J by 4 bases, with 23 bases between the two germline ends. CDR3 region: CATSLEGSTRYEQYF. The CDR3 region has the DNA TGTGCCACCTCTCTAGAGGGAAGTACAAGGTACGAGCAGTACTTC.

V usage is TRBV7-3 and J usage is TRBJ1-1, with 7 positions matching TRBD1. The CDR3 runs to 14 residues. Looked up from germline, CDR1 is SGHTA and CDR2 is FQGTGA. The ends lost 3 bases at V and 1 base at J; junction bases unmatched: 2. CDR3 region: CASSFQGGNTEAFF. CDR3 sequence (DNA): TGTGCCAGCAGCTTCCAGGGGGGGAACACTGAAGCTTTCTTT.

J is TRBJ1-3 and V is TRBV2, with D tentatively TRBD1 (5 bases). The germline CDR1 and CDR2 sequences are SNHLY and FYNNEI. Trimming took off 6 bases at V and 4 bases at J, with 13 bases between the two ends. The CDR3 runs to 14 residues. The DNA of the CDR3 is TGTGCCAGCAGCAGGGATCTCTCCGGAAACACCATATATTTT. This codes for CASSRDLSGNTIYF. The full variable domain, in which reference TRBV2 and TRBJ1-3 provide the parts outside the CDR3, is EPEVTQTPSHQVTQMGQEVILRCVPISNHLYFYWYRQILGQKVEFLVSFYNNEISEKSEIFDDQFSVERPDGSNFTLKIRSTKLEDSAMYFCASSRDLSGNTIYFGEGSWLTVV.

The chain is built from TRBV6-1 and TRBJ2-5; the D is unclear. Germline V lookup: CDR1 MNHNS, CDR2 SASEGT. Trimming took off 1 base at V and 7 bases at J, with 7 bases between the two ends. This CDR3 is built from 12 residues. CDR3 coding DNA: TGTGCCAGCAGTGAAGTAAGCTGGACCCAGTACTTC. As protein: CASSEVSWTQYF.

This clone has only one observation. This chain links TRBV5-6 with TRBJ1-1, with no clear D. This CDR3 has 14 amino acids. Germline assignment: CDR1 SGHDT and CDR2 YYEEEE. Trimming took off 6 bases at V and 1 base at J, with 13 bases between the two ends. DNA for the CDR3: TGTGCCAGCACCCAAGGGAGGAGGAACACTGAAGCTTTCTTT. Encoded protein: CASTQGRRNTEAFF.

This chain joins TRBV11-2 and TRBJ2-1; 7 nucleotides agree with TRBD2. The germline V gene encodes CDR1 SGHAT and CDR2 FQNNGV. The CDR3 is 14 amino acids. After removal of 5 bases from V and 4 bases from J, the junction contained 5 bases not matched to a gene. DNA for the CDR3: TGTGCCAGCAGCGGAGCGGGGCTGTACAATGAGCAGTTCTTC. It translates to CASSGAGLYNEQFF. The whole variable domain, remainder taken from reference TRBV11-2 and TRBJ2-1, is EAGVAQSPRYKIIEKRQSVAFWCNPISGHATLYWYQQILGQGPKLLIQFQNNGVVDDSQLPKDRFSAERLKGVDSTLKIQPAKLEDSAVYLCASSGAGLYNEQFFGPGTRLTVL.

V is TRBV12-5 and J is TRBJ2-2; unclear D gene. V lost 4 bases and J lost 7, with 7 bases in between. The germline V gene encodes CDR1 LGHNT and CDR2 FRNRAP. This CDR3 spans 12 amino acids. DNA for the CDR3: TGTGCTAGTGGTTACCCAGGCGGGGAGCTGTTTTTT. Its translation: CASGYPGGELFF.

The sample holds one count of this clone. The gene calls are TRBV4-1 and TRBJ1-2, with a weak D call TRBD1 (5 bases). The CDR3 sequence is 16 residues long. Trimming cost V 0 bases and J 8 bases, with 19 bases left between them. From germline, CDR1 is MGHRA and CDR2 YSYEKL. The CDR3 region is CASSQDGGTQRRGYTF. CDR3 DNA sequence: TGCGCCAGCAGCCAAGATGGCGGGACGCAGAGAAGGGGCTACACCTTC.

Here the CDR3 reads CASSLGHRLNTNSPLHF. CDR3 bases: TGTGCCAGCAGTCTGGGACACCGCCTGAACACTAATTCACCCCTCCACTTT. The V call is TRBV2, the J call TRBJ1-6; D is perhaps TRBD1 (6 bases). This CDR3 spans 17 amino acids. Germline assignment: CDR1 SNHLY and CDR2 FYNNEI. Trimming removed 5 bases from V and 6 bases from J, with 20 bases in between.

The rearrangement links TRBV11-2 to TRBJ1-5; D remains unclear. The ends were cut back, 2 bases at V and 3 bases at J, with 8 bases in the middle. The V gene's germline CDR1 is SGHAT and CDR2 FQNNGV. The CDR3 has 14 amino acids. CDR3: CASSLSGYNQPQHF. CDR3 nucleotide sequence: TGTGCCAGCAGCTTATCAGGTTACAATCAGCCCCAGCATTTT.

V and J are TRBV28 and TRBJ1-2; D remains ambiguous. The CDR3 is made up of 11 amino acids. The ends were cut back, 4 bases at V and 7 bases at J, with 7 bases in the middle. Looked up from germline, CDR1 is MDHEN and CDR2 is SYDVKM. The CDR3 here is CASSSDFGYTF. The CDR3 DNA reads TGTGCCAGCAGTTCGGACTTTGGCTACACCTTC.

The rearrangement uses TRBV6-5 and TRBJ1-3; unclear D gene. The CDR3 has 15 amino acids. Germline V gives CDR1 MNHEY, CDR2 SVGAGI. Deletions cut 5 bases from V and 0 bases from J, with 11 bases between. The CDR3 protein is CASSTFAGSGNTIYF. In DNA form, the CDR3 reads TGTGCCAGCAGTACCTTCGCGGGCTCTGGAAACACCATATATTTT.

The CDR3 nucleotides are TGTGCCAGTAGTATAGAGACAGGGTTCGGAGAGACCCAGTACTTC. Residues: CASSIETGFGETQYF. The V and J genes are TRBV19 and TRBJ2-5, with 7 bases lining up with TRBD1. Germline values: CDR1 LNHDA, CDR2 SQIVND (reference sequence). After removal of 0 bases from V and 4 bases from J, the junction contained 5 bases not matched to a gene. This CDR3 is built from 15 residues.

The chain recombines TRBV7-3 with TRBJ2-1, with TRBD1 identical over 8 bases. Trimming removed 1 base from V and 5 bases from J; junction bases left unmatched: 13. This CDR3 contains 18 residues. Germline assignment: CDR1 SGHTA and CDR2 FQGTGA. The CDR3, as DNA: TGTGCCAGCAGCTTAAGAGCGACCGGGACAGGTCGTAACAATGAGCAGTTCTTC. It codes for CASSLRATGTGRNNEQFF.

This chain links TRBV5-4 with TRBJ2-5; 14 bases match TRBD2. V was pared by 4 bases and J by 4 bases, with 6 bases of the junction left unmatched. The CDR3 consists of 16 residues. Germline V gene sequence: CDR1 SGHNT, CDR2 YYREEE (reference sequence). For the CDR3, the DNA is TGTGCCAGCAGCCAGACTAGCGGGGGGGACGGAGAGACCCAGTACTTC. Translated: CASSQTSGGDGETQYF.

CDR3 in DNA: TGCGCCAGCAGCCCAGACAGGGGCCAAGAGACCCAGTACTTC. Its protein product is CASSPDRGQETQYF. The chain couples TRBV5-1 to TRBJ2-5; 8 nucleotides agree with TRBD1. CDR3 size: 14 residues. Germline assignment: CDR1 SGHRS and CDR2 YFSETQ. The V segment lost 4 bases and the J segment 1 base; nucleotides outside the gene matches: 3.

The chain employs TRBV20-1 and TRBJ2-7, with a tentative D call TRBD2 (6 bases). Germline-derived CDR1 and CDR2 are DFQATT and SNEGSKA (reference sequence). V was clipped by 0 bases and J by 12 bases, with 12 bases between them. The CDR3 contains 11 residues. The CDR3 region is CSAREASGLYF. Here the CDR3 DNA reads TGCAGTGCTAGAGAGGCGAGCGGGTTGTACTTC.

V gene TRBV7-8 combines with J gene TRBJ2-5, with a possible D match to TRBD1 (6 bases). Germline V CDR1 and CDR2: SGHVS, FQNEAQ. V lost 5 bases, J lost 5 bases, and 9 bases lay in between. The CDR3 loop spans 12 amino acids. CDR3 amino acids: CASSLRGETQYF. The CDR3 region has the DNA TGTGCCAGCAGCCTGAGGGGGGAGACCCAGTACTTC. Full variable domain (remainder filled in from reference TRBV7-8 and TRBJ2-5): GAGVSQSPRYKVAKRGQDVALRCDPISGHVSLFWYQQALGQGPEFLTYFQNEAQLDKSGLPSDRFFAERPEGSVSTLKIQRTQQEDSAVYLCASSLRGETQYFGPGTRLLVL.